This T cell receptor beta chain originates from a study of cytomegalovirus exposure and HLA in healthy donors. The study, taken as a whole, reports: Certain indistinguishable V segments, among them TRBV6-2 and TRBV6-3, were excluded. Whilst most TCR sequences proved rare, a subset of public TCRs occurred across many donors.

After removal of 1 base from V and 5 bases from J, the junction contained 6 bases not matched to a gene. The CDR3 extends over 14 amino acids. The V gene's germline CDR1 is SGHRS and CDR2 YFSETQ. PCR involved 60 Vbeta and 13 Jbeta primers. Sequencing was performed with immunoSEQ multiplex PCR; in TCRdb, only in-frame clones are kept and a portion is missing. The sample has hundreds of thousands of clones; 82% are singletons. Remarks on this clone: The antigen is not known.

Sequenced input: PBMCs. V gene TRBV5-1 combines with J gene TRBJ2-7; 7 bases are a match to TRBD2. The receptor comes from a man aged 40-49 years in good health and CMV-seropositive. DNA for the CDR3: TGCGCCAGCAGCTTGTTCGGGGGAGGGAACGAGCAGTACTTC. Its translation is CASSLFGGGNEQYF.